The clone carrying this T cell receptor (beta chain) was seen only a few times. Its matching antigen is unknown. The V and J ends lost 4 bases and 3 bases respectively, with 16 bases between them. The CDR3 is made up of 16 amino acids. Germline CDR1 MNHEY, CDR2 SMNVEV (reference sequence). Each CDR3 protein gets one entry after TCRdb re-called the reads with MiXCR. The sample has approximately 110,000 distinct CDR3 sequences, 42% seen once. This entry belongs to a study of T cell repertoires in cytomegalovirus infection. This TCR came from a human donor in good health (CMV status not recorded). Some clones in this sample may be carry-over from other donors' samples. The material sequenced was CD8+ T cells from cultured PBMCs, taken from culture after CMV antigen stimulation. The chain is built from TRBV27 and TRBJ1-5; the D is unclear. The CDR3 sequence: CASSSRDPIPNQPQHF. Written as DNA, the CDR3 is TGTGCCAGCAGTTCCCGCGACCCGATTCCCAATCAGCCCCAGCATTTT.